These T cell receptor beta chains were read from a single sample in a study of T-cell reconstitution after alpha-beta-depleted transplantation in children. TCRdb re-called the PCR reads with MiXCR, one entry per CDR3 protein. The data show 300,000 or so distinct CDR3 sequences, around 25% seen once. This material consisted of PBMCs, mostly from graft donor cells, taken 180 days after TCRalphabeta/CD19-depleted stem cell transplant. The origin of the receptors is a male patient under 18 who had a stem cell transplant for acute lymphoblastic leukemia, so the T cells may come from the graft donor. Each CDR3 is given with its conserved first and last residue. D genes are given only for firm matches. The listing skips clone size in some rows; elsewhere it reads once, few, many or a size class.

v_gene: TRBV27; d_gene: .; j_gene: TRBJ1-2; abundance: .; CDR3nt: TGTGCCAGCAGTTTAATACAGGGCGGCGGCTACACCTTC; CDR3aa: CASSLIQGGGYTF
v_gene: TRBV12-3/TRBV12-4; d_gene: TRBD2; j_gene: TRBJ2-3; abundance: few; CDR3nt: TGTGCCAGCAGTTTAGGGGACTACACAGATACGCAGTATTTT; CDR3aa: CASSLGDYTDTQYF
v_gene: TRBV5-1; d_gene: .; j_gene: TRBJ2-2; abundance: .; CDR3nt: TGCGCTAGCAGCTTGGTGGTTATCGGGGAGCTGTTTTTT; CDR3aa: CASSLVVIGELFF
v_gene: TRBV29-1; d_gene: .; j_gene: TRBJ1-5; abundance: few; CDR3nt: TGCAGCGTTCGGGGTTCGACTGGACAGCCCCAGCATTTT; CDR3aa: CSVRGSTGQPQHF
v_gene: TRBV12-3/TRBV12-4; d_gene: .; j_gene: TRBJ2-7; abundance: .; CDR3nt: TGTGCCAGCAGTTTCAATAACGAGCAGTACTTC; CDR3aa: CASSFNNEQYF
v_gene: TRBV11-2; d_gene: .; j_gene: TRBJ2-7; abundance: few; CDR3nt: TGTGCCAGCAGCTTCATATCGATAAGTAGGAGCCACGAGCAGTACTTC; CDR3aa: CASSFISISRSHEQYF
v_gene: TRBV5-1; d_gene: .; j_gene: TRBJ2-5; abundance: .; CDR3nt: TGCGCCAGCAGCTTGGTGTATGGAGGGGGCGTTGAGACCCAGTACTTC; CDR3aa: CASSLVYGGGVETQYF
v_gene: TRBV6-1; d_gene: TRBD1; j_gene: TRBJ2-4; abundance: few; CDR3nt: TGTGCCAGCAGGGGACAGAGAGACAAAAACATTCAGTACTTC; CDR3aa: CASRGQRDKNIQYF
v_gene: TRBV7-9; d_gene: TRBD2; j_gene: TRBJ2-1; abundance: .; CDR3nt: TGTGCCAGCAGCTCCCCCCTAGCGGGAGCCTACAATGAGCAGTTCTTC; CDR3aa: CASSSPLAGAYNEQFF
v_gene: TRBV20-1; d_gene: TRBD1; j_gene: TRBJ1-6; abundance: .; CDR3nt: TGCTGTGCTAGAGATGAGGGGACAGGGCGAATTATATATAATTCACCCCTCCACTTT; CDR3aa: CCARDEGTGRIIYNSPLHF
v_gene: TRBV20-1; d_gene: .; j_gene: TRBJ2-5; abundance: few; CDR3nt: TGCAGTGCTAGGCAGGGACCCCCACAAGAGACCCAGTACTTC; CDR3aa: CSARQGPPQETQYF
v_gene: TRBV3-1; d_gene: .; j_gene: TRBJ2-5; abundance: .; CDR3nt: TGTGCCAGCAGCCCCGGGCCGGGACCTCATATGGAGACCCAGTACTTC; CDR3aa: CASSPGPGPHMETQYF
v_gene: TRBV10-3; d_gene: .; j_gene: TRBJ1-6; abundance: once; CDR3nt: TGTGCCATCATGGCAGGGGTGAATTCACCCCTCCACTTT; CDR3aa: CAIMAGVNSPLHF
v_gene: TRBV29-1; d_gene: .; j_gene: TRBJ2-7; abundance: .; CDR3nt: TGCAGCGTGATGGAATTGGGGGAATACACCTACGAGCAGTACTTC; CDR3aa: CSVMELGEYTYEQYF
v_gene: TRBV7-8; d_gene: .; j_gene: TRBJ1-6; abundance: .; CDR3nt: TGTGCCAGCAGCTTGAATTGGGGACTAGGGAGGTCACCCCTCCACTTT; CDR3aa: CASSLNWGLGRSPLHF
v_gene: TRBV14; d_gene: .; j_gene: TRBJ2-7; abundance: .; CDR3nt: TGTGCCAGCAGCCAAGGAATAGGCTCCTACGAGCAGTACTTC; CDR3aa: CASSQGIGSYEQYF
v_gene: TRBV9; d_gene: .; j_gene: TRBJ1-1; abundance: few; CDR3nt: TGTGCCAGCAGCGTAGCGAGGGGGTCCACTGAAGCTTTCTTT; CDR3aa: CASSVARGSTEAFF
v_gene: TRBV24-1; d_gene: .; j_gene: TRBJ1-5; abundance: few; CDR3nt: TGTGCCACCAGTGATTTGCAGTTCGTCCGTAGCAATCAGCCCCAGCATTTT; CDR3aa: CATSDLQFVRSNQPQHF
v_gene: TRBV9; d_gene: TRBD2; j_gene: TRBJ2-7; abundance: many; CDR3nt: TGTGCCAGCATGGTAGCGGGAGGGTGCCACGAGCAGTACTTC; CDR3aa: CASMVAGGCHEQYF
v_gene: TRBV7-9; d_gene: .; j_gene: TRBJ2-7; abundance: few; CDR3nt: TGTGCCAGCAGCCCATCAACGACCTACGAGCAGTACTTC; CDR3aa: CASSPSTTYEQYF
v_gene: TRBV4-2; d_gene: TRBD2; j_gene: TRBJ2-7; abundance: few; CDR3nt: TGTGCCAGCAGCCGTTCCGGGACTAGCGCCATCTACGAGCAGTACTTC; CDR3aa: CASSRSGTSAIYEQYF
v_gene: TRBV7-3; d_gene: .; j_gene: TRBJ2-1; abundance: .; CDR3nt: TGTGCCAGCAGCTTAATTGGTAGGGGGAGGGCCGACAATGAGCAGTTCTTC; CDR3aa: CASSLIGRGRADNEQFF
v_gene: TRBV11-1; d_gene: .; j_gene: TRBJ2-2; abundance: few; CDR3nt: TGTGCCAGCAGCACCCCCCGGGACAATGTTGTCTCGAACACCGGGGAGCTGTTTTTT; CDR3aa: CASSTPRDNVVSNTGELFF
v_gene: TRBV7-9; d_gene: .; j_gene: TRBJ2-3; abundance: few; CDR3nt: TGTGCCGCCAGCGATGGAGTAGATACGCAGTATTTT; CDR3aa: CAASDGVDTQYF
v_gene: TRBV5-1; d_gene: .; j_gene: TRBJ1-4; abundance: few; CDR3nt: TGCGCCAGCTCCACGTTTACAGGTGAAAAACTGTTTTTT; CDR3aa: CASSTFTGEKLFF
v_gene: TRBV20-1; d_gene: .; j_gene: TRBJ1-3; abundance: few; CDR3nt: TGCAGTGCTAGACCCGGGCTAGGAAACACCATATATTTT; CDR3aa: CSARPGLGNTIYF
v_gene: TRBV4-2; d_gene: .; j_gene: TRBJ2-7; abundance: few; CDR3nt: TGTGCCAGCAGCCAAGGGCCGGGACTCACCCGCTACGAGCAGTACTTC; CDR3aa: CASSQGPGLTRYEQYF
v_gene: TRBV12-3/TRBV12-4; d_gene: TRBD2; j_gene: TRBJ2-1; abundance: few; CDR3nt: TGTGCCAGCAGTCGGGGCGGGAGCATTAAGGATGAGCAGTTCTTC; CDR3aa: CASSRGGSIKDEQFF
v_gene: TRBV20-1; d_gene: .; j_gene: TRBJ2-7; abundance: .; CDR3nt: TGCAGTGCTAGAGATACGACCTCTCCAACCTACGAGCAGTACTTC; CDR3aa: CSARDTTSPTYEQYF
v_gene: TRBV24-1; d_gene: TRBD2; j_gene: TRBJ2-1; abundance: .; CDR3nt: TGTGCCACCAGCGGAGGGGCTAGCGGGAGGGCCGTGTACAATGAGCAGTTCTTC; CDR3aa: CATSGGASGRAVYNEQFF
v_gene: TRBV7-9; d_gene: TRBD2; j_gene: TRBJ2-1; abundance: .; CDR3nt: TGTGCCAGCAGTCGTACTAGCGGGAGCTTCACTGAGCAGTTCTTC; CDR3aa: CASSRTSGSFTEQFF
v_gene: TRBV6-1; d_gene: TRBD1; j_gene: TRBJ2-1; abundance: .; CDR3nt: TGTGCCAGCAGCTTTGTTCGGACAGGGGGGCAGTTCTTC; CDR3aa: CASSFVRTGGQFF
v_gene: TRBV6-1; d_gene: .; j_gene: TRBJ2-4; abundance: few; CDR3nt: TGTGCCAGCAGTATGCTAGGGGCTCAGTACTTC; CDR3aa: CASSMLGAQYF
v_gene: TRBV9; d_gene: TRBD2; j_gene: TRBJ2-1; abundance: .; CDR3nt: TGTGCCAGCAGCGTAGATGGGACTAGCGTCAATGAGCAGTTCTTC; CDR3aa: CASSVDGTSVNEQFF
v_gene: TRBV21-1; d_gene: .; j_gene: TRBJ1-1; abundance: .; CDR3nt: TGTGCCAGCAGCAAAAGGGGAACTGAAAAGGCGAACACTGAAGCTTTCTTT; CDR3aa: CASSKRGTEKANTEAFF
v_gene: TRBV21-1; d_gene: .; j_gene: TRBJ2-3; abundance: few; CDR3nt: TGTGCCAGCAGCAAAGGGGAGCGGTGCACAGATACGCAGTATTTT; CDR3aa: CASSKGERCTDTQYF
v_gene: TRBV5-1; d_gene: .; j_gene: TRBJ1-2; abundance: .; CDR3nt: TGCGCCAGCAGCTTCTACACGATCAACTATGGCTACACCTTC; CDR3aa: CASSFYTINYGYTF
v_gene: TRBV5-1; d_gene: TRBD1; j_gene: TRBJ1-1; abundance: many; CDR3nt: TGCGCCAGCAGGAAGGCAGGGGGCACTGAAGCTTTCTTT; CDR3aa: CASRKAGGTEAFF
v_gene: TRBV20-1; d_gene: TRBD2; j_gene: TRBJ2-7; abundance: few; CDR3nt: TGCAGTGCCCTCGGGACTAGCGGGAGGAGCTCCTACGAGCAGTACTTC; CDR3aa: CSALGTSGRSSYEQYF
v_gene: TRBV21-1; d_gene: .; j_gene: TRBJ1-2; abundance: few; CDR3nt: TGTGCCAGCAGCAAAGCGCTGATAGCCTCAGACGGCTACACCTTC; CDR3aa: CASSKALIASDGYTF
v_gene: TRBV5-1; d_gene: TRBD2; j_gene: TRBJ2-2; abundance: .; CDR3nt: TGCGCCAGCAGCTTAACTCCGGGAATGGGACTAGCGGGCAACACCGGGGAGCTGTTTTTT; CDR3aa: CASSLTPGMGLAGNTGELFF
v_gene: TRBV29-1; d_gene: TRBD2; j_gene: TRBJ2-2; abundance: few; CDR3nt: TGCAGCGGGTTAGCGGGACTCGCGAACACCGGGGAGCTGTTTTTT; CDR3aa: CSGLAGLANTGELFF
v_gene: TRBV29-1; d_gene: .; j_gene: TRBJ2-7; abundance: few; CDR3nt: TGCAGCGTTGAGACTACCAACTCCTACGAGCAGTACTTC; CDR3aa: CSVETTNSYEQYF
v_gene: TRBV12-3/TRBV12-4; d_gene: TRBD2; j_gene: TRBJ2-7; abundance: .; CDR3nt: TGTGCCAGCAGTTCGCCAGCGGGAGGACACTACGAGCAGTACTTC; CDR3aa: CASSSPAGGHYEQYF
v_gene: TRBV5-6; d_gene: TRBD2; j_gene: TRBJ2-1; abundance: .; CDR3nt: TGTGCCAGCAGCTTCATAGCGGGAGGGAATGCGCAGTTCTTC; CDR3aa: CASSFIAGGNAQFF
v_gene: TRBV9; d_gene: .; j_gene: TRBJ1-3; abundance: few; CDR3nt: TGTGCCAGCAGCTCCAGGACTGACTCTGGAAACACCATATATTTT; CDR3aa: CASSSRTDSGNTIYF
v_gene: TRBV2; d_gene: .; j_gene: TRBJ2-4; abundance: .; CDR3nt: TGTGCCGTTCATACAGGGACGGCCAAAAACATTCAGTACTTC; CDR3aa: CAVHTGTAKNIQYF
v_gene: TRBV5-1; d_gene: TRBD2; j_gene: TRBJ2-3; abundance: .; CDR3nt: TGCGCCAGCAGACTTCTAAGGACTAGCGGTTTCACAGATACGCAGTATTTT; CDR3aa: CASRLLRTSGFTDTQYF
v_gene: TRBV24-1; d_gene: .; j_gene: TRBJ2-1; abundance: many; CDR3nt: TGTGCCACCAGTGATCCAGGCTACAATGAGCAGTTCTTC; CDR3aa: CATSDPGYNEQFF
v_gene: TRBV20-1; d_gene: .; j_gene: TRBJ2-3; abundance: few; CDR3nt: TGCAGTGCTAGAGTACGCGGTAGCACAGATACGCAGTATTTT; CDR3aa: CSARVRGSTDTQYF